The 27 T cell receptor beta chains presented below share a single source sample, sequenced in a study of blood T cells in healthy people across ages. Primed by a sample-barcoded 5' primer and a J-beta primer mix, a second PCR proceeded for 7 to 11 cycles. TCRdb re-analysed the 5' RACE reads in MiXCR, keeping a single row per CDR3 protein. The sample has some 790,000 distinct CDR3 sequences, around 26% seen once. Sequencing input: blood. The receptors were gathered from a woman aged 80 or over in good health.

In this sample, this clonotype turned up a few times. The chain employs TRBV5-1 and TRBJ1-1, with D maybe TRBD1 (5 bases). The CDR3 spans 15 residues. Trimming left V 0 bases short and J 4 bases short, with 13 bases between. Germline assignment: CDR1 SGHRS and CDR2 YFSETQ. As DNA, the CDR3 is TGCGCCAGCAGCTTGGGTGCAGGGTTTGGCACTGAAGCTTTCTTT. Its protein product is CASSLGAGFGTEAFF.

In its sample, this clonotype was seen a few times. As DNA, the CDR3 is TGTGCCAGCAATCAAGGACAGGGACCACAGCCCCAGCATTTT. Residues: CASNQGQGPQPQHF. The chain combines TRBV28 with TRBJ1-5, with 8 bases matching TRBD1. The CDR3 is 14 residues long. Trimming cost V 7 bases and J 7 bases; bases outside gene matches: 9. Germline-derived CDR1 and CDR2 are MDHEN and SYDVKM. The full variable domain, completed using reference TRBV28 and TRBJ1-5, is DVKVTQSSRYLVKRTGEKVFLECVQDMDHENMFWYRQDPGLGLRLIYFSYDVKMKEKGDIPEGYSVSREKKERFSLILESASTNQTSMYLCASNQGQGPQPQHFGDGTRLSIL.

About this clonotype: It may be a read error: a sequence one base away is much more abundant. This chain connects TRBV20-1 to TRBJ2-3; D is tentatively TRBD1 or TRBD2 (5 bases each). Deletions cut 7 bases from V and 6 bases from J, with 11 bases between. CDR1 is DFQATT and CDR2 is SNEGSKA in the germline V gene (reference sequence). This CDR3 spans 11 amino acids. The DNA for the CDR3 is TGCAGTGGGCTGGGGGTGGATACGCAGTATTTT. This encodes CSGLGVDTQYF.

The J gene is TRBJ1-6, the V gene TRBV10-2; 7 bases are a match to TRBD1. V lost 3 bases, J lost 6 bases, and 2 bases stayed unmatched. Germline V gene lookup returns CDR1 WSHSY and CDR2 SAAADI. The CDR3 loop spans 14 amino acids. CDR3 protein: CASSEQGSNSPLHF. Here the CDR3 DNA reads TGCGCCAGCAGTGAACAGGGGTCTAATTCACCCCTCCACTTT.

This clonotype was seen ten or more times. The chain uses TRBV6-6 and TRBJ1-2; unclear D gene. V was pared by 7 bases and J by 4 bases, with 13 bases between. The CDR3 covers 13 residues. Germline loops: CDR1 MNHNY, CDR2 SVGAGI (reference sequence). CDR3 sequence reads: CASTNGQFYGYTF. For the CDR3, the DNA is TGTGCCAGCACCAATGGGCAGTTCTATGGCTACACCTTC.

The CDR3 spells CASSSPSAENTGELFF. The CDR3, as DNA: TGTGCCAGCAGTTCCCCTTCGGCAGAGAACACCGGGGAGCTGTTTTTT. This chain links TRBV27 with TRBJ2-2; unclear D gene. The CDR3 runs 16 residues. V lost 4 bases and J lost 1, with 13 bases in between. Per the germline V gene, CDR1 is MNHEY and CDR2 is SMNVEV (reference sequence).

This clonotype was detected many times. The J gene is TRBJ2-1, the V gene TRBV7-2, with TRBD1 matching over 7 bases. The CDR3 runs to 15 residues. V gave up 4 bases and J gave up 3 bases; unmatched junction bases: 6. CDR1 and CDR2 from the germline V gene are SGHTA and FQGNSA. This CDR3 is CASSSPGQFYNEQFF. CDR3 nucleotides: TGTGCCAGCAGCTCCCCGGGACAGTTCTACAATGAGCAGTTCTTC.

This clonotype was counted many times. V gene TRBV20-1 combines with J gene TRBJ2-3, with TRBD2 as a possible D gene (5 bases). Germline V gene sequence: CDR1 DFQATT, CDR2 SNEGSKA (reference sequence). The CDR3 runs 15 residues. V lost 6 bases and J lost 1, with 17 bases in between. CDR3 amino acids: CSARGGRMRTDTQYF. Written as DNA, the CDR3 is TGCAGTGCCCGAGGAGGCAGGATGCGCACAGATACGCAGTATTTT.

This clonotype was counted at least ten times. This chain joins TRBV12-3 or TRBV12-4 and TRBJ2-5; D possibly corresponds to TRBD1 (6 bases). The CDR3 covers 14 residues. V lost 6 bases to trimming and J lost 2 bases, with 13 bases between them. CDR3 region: CASSDIGGQETQYF. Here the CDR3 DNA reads TGTGCCAGCAGCGACATAGGGGGACAAGAGACCCAGTACTTC.

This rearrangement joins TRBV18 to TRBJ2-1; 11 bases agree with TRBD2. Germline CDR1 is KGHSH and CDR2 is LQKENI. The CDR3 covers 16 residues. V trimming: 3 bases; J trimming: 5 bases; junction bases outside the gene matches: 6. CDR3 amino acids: CASSPTLAGDNNEQFF. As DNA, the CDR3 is TGTGCCAGCTCACCTACACTAGCGGGGGATAACAATGAGCAGTTCTTC.

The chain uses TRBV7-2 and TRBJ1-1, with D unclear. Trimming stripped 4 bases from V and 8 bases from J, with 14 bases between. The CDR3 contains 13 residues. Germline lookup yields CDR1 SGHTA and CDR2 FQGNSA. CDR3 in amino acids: CASSSGRAREAFF. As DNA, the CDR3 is TGTGCCAGCAGCTCGGGGAGGGCAAGGGAAGCTTTCTTT.

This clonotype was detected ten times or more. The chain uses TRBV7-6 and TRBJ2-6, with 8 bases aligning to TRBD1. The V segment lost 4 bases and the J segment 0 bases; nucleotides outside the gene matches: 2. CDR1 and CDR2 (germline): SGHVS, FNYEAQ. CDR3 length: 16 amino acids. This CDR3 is CASSSGQVSGANVLTF. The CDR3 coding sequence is TGTGCCAGCAGCTCGGGACAGGTCTCTGGGGCCAACGTCCTGACTTTC.

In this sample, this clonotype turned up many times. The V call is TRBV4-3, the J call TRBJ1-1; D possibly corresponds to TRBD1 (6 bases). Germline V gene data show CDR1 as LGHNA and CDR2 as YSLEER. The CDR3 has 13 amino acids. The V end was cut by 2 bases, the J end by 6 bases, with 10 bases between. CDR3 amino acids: CASSQRGAAEAFF. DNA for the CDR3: TGCGCCAGCAGCCAACGGGGGGCGGCTGAAGCTTTCTTT.

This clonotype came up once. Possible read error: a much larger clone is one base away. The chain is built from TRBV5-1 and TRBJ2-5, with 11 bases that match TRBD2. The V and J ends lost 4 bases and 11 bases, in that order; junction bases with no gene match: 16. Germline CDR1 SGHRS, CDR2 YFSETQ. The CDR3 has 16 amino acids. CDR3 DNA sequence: TGCGCCAGCAGCGGAGGTAGCGGGGGGGCGGGTGGTGAGCAGTACTTC. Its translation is CASSGGSGGAGGEQYF. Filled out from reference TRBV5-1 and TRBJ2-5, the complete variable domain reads KAGVTQTPRYLIKTRGQQVTLSCSPISGHRSVSWYQQTPGQGLQFLFEYFSETQRNKGNFPGRFSGRQFSNSRSEMNVSTLELGDSALYLCASSGGSGGAGGEQYFGPGTRLLVL.

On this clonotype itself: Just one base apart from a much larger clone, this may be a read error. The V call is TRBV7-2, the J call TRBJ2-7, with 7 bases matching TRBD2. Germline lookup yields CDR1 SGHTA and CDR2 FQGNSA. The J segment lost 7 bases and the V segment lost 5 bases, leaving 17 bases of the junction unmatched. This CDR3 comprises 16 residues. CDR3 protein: CASSQRGGAGWNEQYF. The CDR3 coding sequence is TGTGCCAGCAGCCAACGCGGGGGAGCGGGGTGGAATGAGCAGTACTTC.

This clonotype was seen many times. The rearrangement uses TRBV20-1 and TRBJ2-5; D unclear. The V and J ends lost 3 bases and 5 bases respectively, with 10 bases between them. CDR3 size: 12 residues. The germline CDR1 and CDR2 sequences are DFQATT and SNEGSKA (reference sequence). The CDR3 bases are TGCAGTGCTAGGCCCCTAGTGGAGACCCAGTACTTC. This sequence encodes CSARPLVETQYF.

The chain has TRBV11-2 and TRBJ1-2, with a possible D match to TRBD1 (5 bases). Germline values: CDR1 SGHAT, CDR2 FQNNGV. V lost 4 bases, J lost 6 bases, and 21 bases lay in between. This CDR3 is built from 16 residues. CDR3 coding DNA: TGTGCCAGCAGCTCCAATTGGGGGAGGCCAGGCGATGGCTACACCTTC. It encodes CASSSNWGRPGDGYTF.

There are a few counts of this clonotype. CDR3: CSGGQRNTEAFF. CDR3 coding DNA: TGCAGCGGGGGACAGAGGAACACTGAAGCTTTCTTT. The chain links TRBV29-1 to TRBJ1-1, with 7 nucleotides matching TRBD1. V lost 7 bases to trimming and J lost 1 base; unmatched junction nucleotides: 3. The length of the CDR3 is 12 residues. Germline V gene lookup returns CDR1 SQVTM and CDR2 ANQGSEA.

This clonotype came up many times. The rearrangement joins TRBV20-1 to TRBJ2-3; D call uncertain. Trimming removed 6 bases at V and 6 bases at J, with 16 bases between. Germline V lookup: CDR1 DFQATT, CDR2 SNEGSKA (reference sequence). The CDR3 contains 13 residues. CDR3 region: CSAVANRADTQYF. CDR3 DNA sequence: TGCAGTGCCGTGGCTAACCGGGCGGATACGCAGTATTTT.

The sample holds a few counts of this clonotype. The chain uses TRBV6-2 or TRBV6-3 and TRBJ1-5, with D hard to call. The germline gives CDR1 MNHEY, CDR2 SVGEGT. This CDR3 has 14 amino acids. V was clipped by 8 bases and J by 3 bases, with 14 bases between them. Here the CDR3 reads CASCGSTFNQPQHF. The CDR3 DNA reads TGTGCCAGCTGCGGCAGTACCTTCAATCAGCCCCAGCATTTT.

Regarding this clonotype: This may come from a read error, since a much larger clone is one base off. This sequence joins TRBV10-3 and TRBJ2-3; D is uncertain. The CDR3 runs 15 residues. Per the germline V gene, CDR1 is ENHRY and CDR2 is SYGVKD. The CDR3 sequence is CAFSVLGLGTDTQYF. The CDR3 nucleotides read TGTGCCTTCAGCGTTCTGGGCCTTGGGACAGATACGCAGTATTTT.

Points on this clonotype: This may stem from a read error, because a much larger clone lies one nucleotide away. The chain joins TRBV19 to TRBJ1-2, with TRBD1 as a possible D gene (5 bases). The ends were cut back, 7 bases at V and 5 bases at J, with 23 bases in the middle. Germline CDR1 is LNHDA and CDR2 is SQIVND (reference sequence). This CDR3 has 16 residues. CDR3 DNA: TGTGCCAGTACCCTCTTAGTCGACAGAAAGGGATATGGCTACACCTTC. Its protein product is CASTLLVDRKGYGYTF.

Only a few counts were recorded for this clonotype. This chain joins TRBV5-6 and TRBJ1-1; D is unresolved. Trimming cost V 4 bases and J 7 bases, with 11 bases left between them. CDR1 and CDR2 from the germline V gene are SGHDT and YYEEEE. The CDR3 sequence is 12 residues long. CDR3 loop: CASSLQTFEAFF. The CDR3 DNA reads TGTGCCAGCAGCCTTCAGACATTTGAAGCTTTCTTT.

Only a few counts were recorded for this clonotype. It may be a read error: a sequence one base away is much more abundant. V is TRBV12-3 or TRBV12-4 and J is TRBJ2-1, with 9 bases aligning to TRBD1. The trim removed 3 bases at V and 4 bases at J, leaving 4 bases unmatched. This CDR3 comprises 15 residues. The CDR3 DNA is TGTGCCAGCAGTTTGCGACAGGGGGGGTACAATGAGCAGTTCTTC. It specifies CASSLRQGGYNEQFF.

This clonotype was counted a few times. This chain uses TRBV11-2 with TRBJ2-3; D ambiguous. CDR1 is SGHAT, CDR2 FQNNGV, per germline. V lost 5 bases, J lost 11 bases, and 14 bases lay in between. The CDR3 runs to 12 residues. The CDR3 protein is CASSVATNMQYF. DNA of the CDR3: TGTGCCAGCAGCGTGGCCACGAATATGCAGTATTTT.

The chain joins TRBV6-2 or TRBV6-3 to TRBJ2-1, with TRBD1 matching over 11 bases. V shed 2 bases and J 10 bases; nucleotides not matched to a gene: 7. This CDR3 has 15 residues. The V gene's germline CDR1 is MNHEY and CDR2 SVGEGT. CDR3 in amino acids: CASSYGQGAKYEQFF. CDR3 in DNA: TGTGCCAGCAGTTACGGACAGGGGGCGAAATACGAGCAGTTCTTC.

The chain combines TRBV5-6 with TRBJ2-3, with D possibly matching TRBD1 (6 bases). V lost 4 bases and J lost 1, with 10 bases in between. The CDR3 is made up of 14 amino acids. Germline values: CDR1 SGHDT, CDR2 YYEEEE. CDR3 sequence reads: CASSLGHRTDTQYF. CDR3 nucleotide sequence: TGTGCCAGCAGCCTGGGACACCGCACAGATACGCAGTATTTT.